This T cell receptor (beta chain) was retrieved from a study of human T cells and chemical hapten exposure. As for the study in general: Minor volume differences among pooled libraries chiefly drove per-sample TCR yield variation. Findings and caveats of the study: Once DPC sensitization occurred, TCRs above 1 in 1000 frequency showed no change.

Separate cDNA molecules received unique molecular identifiers, which the library attached to them. Original handling: Sample TCR totals centred on a median of around 96,000, ranging roughly 20,000 to 700,000. From the RACE reads, TCRdb called clonotypes with MiXCR, one entry per CDR3 protein. It is TCRdb's table, rather than the study itself, that gives the V and J calls and clone size. The table shows roughly 49,000 distinct CDR3 sequences, with approximately 4.7% occurring only once. This clonotype was counted only a few times. As yet, its antigen is unknown. V was shortened by 9 bases and J by 4 bases, with 11 bases between the two germline ends. The CDR3 covers 12 residues. As for time point: healthy volunteer bleed at 2 weeks. Total RNA was isolated from whole blood that had not been fractionated.

Sequencing used whole blood. The rearrangement joins TRBV12-3 or TRBV12-4 to TRBJ2-3, with D tentatively TRBD1 (5 bases). This TCR was recovered from a female donor in good health. Some clones in this sample may be carry-over from other donors' samples. The CDR3: CASEQGSDTQYF. DNA for the CDR3: TGTGCCAGTGAGCAGGGTTCAGATACGCAGTATTTT.